Below are 23 T cell receptor beta chains sequenced from a single sample in a study of PD-L1 blockade in urothelial cancer. The sample's time point: peripheral blood 6 weeks after treatment start. Produced via immunoSEQ multiplex PCR; TCRdb's table is partial and in-frame only. This table has nearly 45,000 clones, roughly 82% appearing once. Here the sequenced sample was PBMCs, taken around atezolizumab (anti-PD-L1) treatment. These receptors were obtained from a man aged 60-69 years with urothelial cancer.

The CDR3 DNA is TGCGCCAGCAGCTTGGTAGGGGCTCTAACCTACGAGCAGTACTTC. This codes for CASSLVGALTYEQYF. This chain uses TRBV5-1 with TRBJ2-7, with D perhaps matching TRBD1 (5 bases). The length of the CDR3 is 15 residues. Looked up from germline, CDR1 is SGHRS and CDR2 is YFSETQ. V lost 0 bases, J lost 2 bases, and 12 bases lay in between.

CDR3 DNA: TGCGCCAGCAGCTTGGAGCCCAATAGTCCGTACGAGCAGTACTTC. Its translation: CASSLEPNSPYEQYF. This chain uses TRBV5-1 with TRBJ2-7; D is unclear. Germline V gene data show CDR1 as SGHRS and CDR2 as YFSETQ. V lost 0 bases and J lost 4, with 14 bases in between. The CDR3 sequence is 15 residues long.

This clone was recorded only once. V is TRBV28 and J is TRBJ1-2; D is ambiguous. Per the germline V gene, CDR1 is MDHEN and CDR2 is SYDVKM. Trimming shortened V by 4 bases and J by 2 bases, and 17 bases separated the two germline ends. The CDR3 runs to 16 residues. CDR3 in amino acids: CASSSAGLPGNYGYTF. CDR3 nucleotide sequence: TGTGCCAGCAGTTCCGCTGGGCTCCCGGGAAACTATGGCTACACCTTC.

The rearrangement uses TRBV19 and TRBJ1-1; 7 bases align to TRBD1. The J segment lost 5 bases and the V segment lost 3 bases, leaving 3 bases of the junction unmatched. Per the germline V gene, CDR1 is LNHDA and CDR2 is SQIVND (reference sequence). The CDR3 runs to 13 residues. As DNA, the CDR3 is TGTGCCAGTAGTATCCAGGGGGATACTGAAGCTTTCTTT. It yields the protein CASSIQGDTEAFF.

V gene TRBV4-1 combines with J gene TRBJ2-1; weak D call: TRBD2 (6 bases). The CDR3 runs to 17 residues. The germline gives CDR1 MGHRA, CDR2 YSYEKL. V gave up 0 bases and J gave up 5 bases, with 17 bases separating them. CDR3: CASSQDSGLALDNEQFF. The CDR3, as DNA: TGCGCCAGCAGCCAAGATAGTGGGCTAGCGCTCGACAATGAGCAGTTCTTC.

The chain has TRBV11-2 and TRBJ2-7, with 15 bases fitting TRBD2. Germline V gene sequence: CDR1 SGHAT, CDR2 FQNNGV. The CDR3 length is 14 residues. The V gene end was trimmed by 2 bases and the J gene end by 10 bases; junction bases not matched to a gene: 3. The CDR3 is CASSLRTSGRAQYF. Written as DNA, the CDR3 is TGTGCCAGCAGCTTAAGGACTAGCGGGAGGGCCCAGTACTTC. The complete variable domain, with remaining parts taken from reference TRBV11-2 and TRBJ2-7, reads EAGVAQSPRYKIIEKRQSVAFWCNPISGHATLYWYQQILGQGPKLLIQFQNNGVVDDSQLPKDRFSAERLKGVDSTLKIQPAKLEDSAVYLCASSLRTSGRAQYFGPGTRLTVT.

In nucleotides, the CDR3 is TGCGCCAGCCGGGAACGTTCGAACACCGGGGAGCTGTTTTTT. It yields the protein CASRERSNTGELFF. V is TRBV5-1 and J is TRBJ2-2, with D maybe TRBD2 (5 bases). This CDR3 contains 14 residues. Germline V lookup: CDR1 SGHRS, CDR2 YFSETQ. V was pared by 7 bases and J by 0 bases, with 10 bases between.

The CDR3 sequence is CASSGLGAGETQYF. The DNA for the CDR3 is TGTGCCAGCAGCGGCCTGGGGGCCGGGGAGACCCAGTACTTC. The chain has TRBV9 and TRBJ2-5, with D possibly TRBD1 on 6 matching bases. Per germline, CDR1 SGDLS and CDR2 YYNGEE. The CDR3 spans 14 residues. The ends were cut back, 3 bases at V and 5 bases at J, with 14 bases in the middle. The full variable domain, its missing parts supplied by reference TRBV9 and TRBJ2-5, is DSGVTQTPKHLITATGQRVTLRCSPRSGDLSVYWYQQSLDQGLQFLIQYYNGEERAKGNILERFSAQQFPDLHSELNLSSLELGDSALYFCASSGLGAGETQYFGPGTRLLVL.

J is TRBJ2-3 and V is TRBV10-2; TRBD2 matches at 7 bases. J was trimmed by 3 bases and V by 8 bases; bases with no gene match: 11. This CDR3 spans 15 amino acids. CDR1 is WSHSY and CDR2 is SAAADI in the germline V gene. CDR3 in DNA: TGCGCCAGCTTACTGGAGCGGGATCGGACAGATACGCAGTATTTT. It specifies CASLLERDRTDTQYF.

The chain has TRBV27 and TRBJ2-3, with a possible D match to TRBD2 (6 bases). With 1 base removed from V and 1 base from J, the gap between germline ends came to 12 bases. Germline assignment: CDR1 MNHEY and CDR2 SMNVEV (reference sequence). The CDR3 has 16 amino acids. The CDR3 nucleotides read TGTGCCAGCAGTTTATGGGGGGAGGCGGGCACAGATACGCAGTATTTT. Its translation: CASSLWGEAGTDTQYF.

The rearrangement joins TRBV19 to TRBJ2-4, with 9 positions matching TRBD1. Germline V gene lookup returns CDR1 LNHDA and CDR2 SQIVND (reference sequence). The CDR3 length is 15 residues. Trimming removed 5 bases from V and 4 bases from J; junction bases left unmatched: 6. CDR3 nucleotide sequence: TGTGCCAGTAGTGCAGACAGGGGGTCAAAAAACATTCAGTACTTC. Its translation is CASSADRGSKNIQYF.

The J gene is TRBJ2-3, the V gene TRBV10-3, with D possibly matching TRBD2 (5 bases). Per germline, CDR1 ENHRY and CDR2 SYGVKD. V was trimmed by 2 bases and J by 6 bases, leaving 18 bases between them. There are 16 residues in the CDR3. The DNA of the CDR3 is TGTGCCATCAGTGAGGGTCGAGCCCACGTAGCGGATACGCAGTATTTT. Translated, it gives CAISEGRAHVADTQYF.

The chain has TRBV7-8 and TRBJ1-1; D is perhaps TRBD1 (5 bases). CDR3 length equals 14 residues. The germline CDR1 and CDR2 sequences are SGHVS and FQNEAQ. V was shortened by 8 bases and J by 6 bases, with 19 bases between the two germline ends. The CDR3 sequence: CASCLREGYSEAFF. CDR3 in DNA: TGTGCCAGCTGCCTCAGGGAAGGGTACTCTGAAGCTTTCTTT.

The chain couples TRBV7-8 to TRBJ2-1, with TRBD1 matching over 10 bases. This CDR3 has 16 residues. Trimming removed 5 bases from V and 14 bases from J; junction bases left unmatched: 18. From germline, CDR1 is SGHVS and CDR2 FQNEAQ. The CDR3 DNA reads TGTGCCAGCAGCCCTAACCGGGACAGGGGATTGAGGGGGGAGTTCTTC. This translates into CASSPNRDRGLRGEFF.

A note on this clone: At one boundary the junction diverges from the germline segment, which might be a read error. J is TRBJ1-2 and V is TRBV6-1; 7 nucleotides agree with TRBD1. The CDR3 runs 13 residues. The V gene's germline CDR1 is MNHNS and CDR2 SASEGT. The CDR3 is CASTEGTAYGYTF. CDR3 in DNA: TGTGCCAGCACTGAAGGGACAGCTTATGGCTACACCTTC.

The chain employs TRBV21-1 and TRBJ2-5; the table assigns TRBD1, which was not confirmed against the DNA. TRBV21-1 is annotated as a pseudogene. The length of the CDR3 is 19 residues. In nucleotides, the CDR3 is TGTGCCAGCAGCAAACCCTATTCCCCCGTGACAGGGGGTGGGGAGACCCAGTACTTC. Its protein product is CASSKPYSPVTGGGETQYF.

The chain carries TRBV7-2 and TRBJ1-4, with a tentative D call TRBD1 (5 bases). V dropped 3 bases and J dropped 7 bases, with 15 bases sitting between them. CDR1 SGHTA and CDR2 FQGNSA come from the germline V gene. The CDR3 is 15 amino acids. CDR3 region: CASSFSGRESEKLFF. The CDR3 nucleotides read TGTGCCAGCAGCTTCTCAGGGCGAGAGAGTGAAAAACTGTTTTTT.

V is TRBV5-1 and J is TRBJ1-1; TRBD1 aligns across 12 bases. The trim removed 3 bases at V and 5 bases at J, leaving 5 bases unmatched. This CDR3 is built from 15 residues. CDR1 SGHRS and CDR2 YFSETQ come from the germline V gene. DNA for the CDR3: TGCGCCAGCAGCTGGGGACAGGGGGCGAAGACTGAAGCTTTCTTT. Amino acids: CASSWGQGAKTEAFF.

In DNA form, the CDR3 reads TGTGCCAGCAGCCGACAGGGCGTAAGCACAGATACGCAGTATTTT. As protein: CASSRQGVSTDTQYF. The gene calls are TRBV7-9 and TRBJ2-3, with 7 bases that match TRBD1. CDR1 and CDR2 from the germline V gene are SEHNR and FQNEAQ (reference sequence). With V trimmed by 5 bases and J by 0 bases, 5 bases remained unmatched. This CDR3 has 15 amino acids.

This clone appeared once. The chain joins TRBV29-1 to TRBJ2-2, with 7 bases aligning to TRBD1. This CDR3 region has 14 residues. The germline gives CDR1 SQVTM, CDR2 ANQGSEA. After removal of 7 bases from V and 1 base from J, the junction contained 6 bases not matched to a gene. CDR3 nucleotides: TGCAGCGCTACGACAGGGCTGAACACCGGGGAGCTGTTTTTT. Translating it yields CSATTGLNTGELFF.

J is TRBJ2-7 and V is TRBV19, with D tentatively TRBD2 (5 bases). V gave up 10 bases and J gave up 2 bases, with 6 bases separating them. This CDR3 has 10 residues. The germline CDR1 and CDR2 sequences are LNHDA and SQIVND (reference sequence). The CDR3 coding sequence is TGTGCCACGGGGACCTACGAGCAGTACTTC. Amino acid sequence: CATGTYEQYF. Full variable domain (outside the CDR3, taken from reference TRBV19 and TRBJ2-7): DGGITQSPKYLFRKEGQNVTLSCEQNLNHDAMYWYRQDPGQGLRLIYYSQIVNDFQKGDIAEGYSVSREKKESFPLTVTSAQKNPTAFYLCATGTYEQYFGPGTRLTVT.

This clone was found many times. The chain employs TRBV11-1 and TRBJ1-1; 7 bases agree with TRBD1. V was pared by 3 bases and J by 4 bases, with 5 bases of the junction left unmatched. The CDR3 consists of 14 residues. Per germline, CDR1 SGHAT and CDR2 FQDESV (reference sequence). The CDR3 here is CASSLETGSTEAFF. The CDR3 coding sequence is TGTGCCAGCAGCTTGGAGACAGGGAGCACTGAAGCTTTCTTT.

The chain links TRBV28 to TRBJ1-1; D unclear. The germline gives CDR1 MDHEN, CDR2 SYDVKM. Trimming removed 5 bases at V and 1 base at J, with 8 bases between. This CDR3 has 13 amino acids. The CDR3 protein is CASSKPWNTEAFF. The CDR3 coding sequence is TGTGCCAGCAGTAAGCCCTGGAACACTGAAGCTTTCTTT.